One and the same sample provided the 25 T cell receptor beta chains below, sequenced in a study of PD-1 blockade in classical Hodgkin lymphoma. Each patient experienced a relapse that followed autologous stem cell transplantation, and brentuximab vedotin exposure varied. TCRdb's copy holds only in-frame clones and misses some; the assay was immunoSEQ multiplex PCR. Among some 63,000 clones listed, over 85% were seen once. Sequencing was performed on peripheral blood mononuclear cells (PBMCs), taken at baseline. These receptors originate from a human donor with classical Hodgkin lymphoma.

The chain is built from TRBV9 and TRBJ2-3, with D possibly being TRBD2 (6 bases). The V gene lost 0 bases and the J gene lost 3 bases, with 14 bases spanning the gap. The CDR3 covers 16 residues. CDR1 SGDLS and CDR2 YYNGEE come from the germline V gene. CDR3 in amino acids: CASSVVGAGVTDTQYF. CDR3 coding DNA: TGTGCCAGCAGCGTAGTCGGAGCGGGTGTAACAGATACGCAGTATTTT.

CDR3 region: CASSRQTTGPSSPLHF. In nucleotides, the CDR3 is TGTGCCAGCAGCCGACAGACGACAGGGCCTAGTTCACCCCTCCACTTT. The chain employs TRBV7-8 and TRBJ1-6; 7 bases fit TRBD1. The J segment lost 9 bases and the V segment lost 5 bases, leaving 13 bases of the junction unmatched. The CDR3 extends over 16 amino acids. CDR1 and CDR2 from the germline V gene are SGHVS and FQNEAQ.

The rearrangement joins TRBV6-1 to TRBJ2-3; 10 nucleotides match TRBD1. V dropped 6 bases and J dropped 1; count of bases not matched to a gene: 4. The CDR3 covers 15 residues. Germline-derived CDR1 and CDR2 are MNHNS and SASEGT. CDR3 DNA: TGTGCCAGCAGAAGACAGGGGGCTGGCACAGATACGCAGTATTTT. Translated, it gives CASRRQGAGTDTQYF.

This clone appeared a single time. This chain links TRBV6-1 with TRBJ2-1; 12 bases agree with TRBD2. The CDR3 totals 16 residues. V was pared by 1 base and J by 7 bases, with 5 bases of the junction left unmatched. The germline V gene encodes CDR1 MNHNS and CDR2 SASEGT. The CDR3 loop is CASSEELAGGLNEQFF. CDR3 in DNA: TGTGCCAGCAGTGAAGAGCTAGCGGGAGGGTTAAATGAGCAGTTCTTC.

V is TRBV13 and J is TRBJ2-7; maybe TRBD2 (6 bases). CDR1 PRHDT and CDR2 FYEKMQ come from the germline V gene (reference sequence). CDR3 length equals 17 residues. Between the trimmed V and J ends, which lost 0 bases and 0 bases, there was a span of 15 bases. CDR3 residues: CASSLGGWEALSYEQYF. Written as DNA, the CDR3 is TGTGCCAGCAGCTTAGGAGGGTGGGAGGCCCTCTCCTACGAGCAGTACTTC.

The CDR3 nucleotides are TGTGCCAGCAGCTTGCCGGAGAGGAACTATGGCTACACCTTC. As protein: CASSLPERNYGYTF. This sequence joins TRBV5-6 and TRBJ1-2, with unresolved D. The germline V gene has CDR1 SGHDT and CDR2 YYEEEE. The V end lost 1 base, the J end lost 2 bases, and 9 bases lay between the germline ends. This CDR3 spans 14 amino acids.

The V and J genes are TRBV5-1 and TRBJ2-3; 8 nucleotides agree with TRBD2. The ends lost 2 bases at V and 3 bases at J; junction bases unmatched: 8. Germline CDR1 reads SGHRS; CDR2 reads YFSETQ. The CDR3 covers 16 residues. CDR3 DNA sequence: TGCGCCAGCAGCTTTAGGGGACTAGAGGCAACAGATACGCAGTATTTT. This translates into CASSFRGLEATDTQYF.

This rearrangement joins TRBV19 to TRBJ1-1, with D possibly TRBD1 on 5 matching bases. Trimming took 3 bases from V and 4 from J, leaving 9 bases between them. CDR3 length: 13 amino acids. CDR1 is LNHDA, CDR2 SQIVND, per germline (reference sequence). The CDR3 coding sequence is TGTGCCAGTAGTATTGGGGCGCGCACTGAAGCTTTCTTT. Amino acid sequence: CASSIGARTEAFF.

This rearrangement joins TRBV28 to TRBJ2-1; possible D gene TRBD1, 6 bases. Germline V gene data show CDR1 as MDHEN and CDR2 as SYDVKM. CDR3 size: 18 residues. Between the trimmed V and J ends, which lost 5 bases and 6 bases, there was a span of 26 bases. DNA for the CDR3: TGTGCCAGCAGTATCCATCAACTAGGCTCAAAGGGGGTCAATGAGCAGTTCTTC. Its protein product is CASSIHQLGSKGVNEQFF.

This clone has just a few counts. The chain couples TRBV7-2 to TRBJ1-1, with D uncertain. CDR3 length equals 14 residues. Trimming shortened V by 5 bases and J by 4 bases, and 14 bases separated the two germline ends. Germline V gene data show CDR1 as SGHTA and CDR2 as FQGNSA. DNA of the CDR3: TGTGCCAGCAGCCCGCAGGATCGGAGCACTGAAGCTTTCTTT. Its protein is CASSPQDRSTEAFF.

V is TRBV6-1 and J is TRBJ2-3, with D possibly matching TRBD1 (6 bases). V was pared by 8 bases and J by 2 bases, with 14 bases between. The CDR3 contains 14 residues. CDR1 and CDR2 (germline): MNHNS, SASEGT. CDR3 loop: CASVVNRATDTQYF. For the CDR3, the DNA is TGTGCCAGCGTAGTGAACAGGGCCACAGATACGCAGTATTTT.

The CDR3 loop reads CASSLGLMRETQYF. Here the CDR3 DNA reads TGTGCCAGCAGCTTAGGTCTGATGAGAGAGACCCAGTACTTC. This rearrangement joins TRBV7-9 to TRBJ2-5; no definite D call. CDR1 and CDR2 from the germline V gene are SEHNR and FQNEAQ (reference sequence). The V end was cut by 1 base, the J end by 4 bases, with 10 bases between. The CDR3 has 14 residues.

The CDR3 reads CASSRTTTYEQYF. CDR3 coding DNA: TGTGCCAGCAGTAGGACTACCACCTACGAGCAGTACTTC. The rearrangement joins TRBV6-5 to TRBJ2-7; the D gene is possibly TRBD2 (6 bases). CDR1 and CDR2 from the germline V gene are MNHEY and SVGAGI. This CDR3 has 13 residues. Trimming removed 5 bases from V and 2 bases from J, with 10 bases in between.

The gene calls are TRBV7-9 and TRBJ2-5, with 12 bases that match TRBD1. Per the germline V gene, CDR1 is SEHNR and CDR2 is FQNEAQ (reference sequence). The CDR3 has 17 residues. V was pared by 5 bases and J by 7 bases, with 14 bases of the junction left unmatched. CDR3 sequence reads: CASSPRDRGLEGATQYF. The CDR3, as DNA: TGTGCCAGCAGCCCCCGGGACAGGGGGCTCGAGGGGGCGACCCAGTACTTC.

The rearrangement links TRBV6-1 to TRBJ2-7, with 9 bases aligning to TRBD2. Per the germline V gene, CDR1 is MNHNS and CDR2 is SASEGT. The CDR3 is made up of 17 amino acids. V dropped 0 bases and J dropped 4; count of bases not matched to a gene: 10. The CDR3 bases are TGTGCCAGCAGTGAAGCGCTTCGGCTAGCGGGATCATACGAGCAGTACTTC. As protein: CASSEALRLAGSYEQYF.

This rearrangement joins TRBV19 to TRBJ2-7; D is uncertain. The V and J ends lost 4 bases and 3 bases respectively, with 4 bases between them. The CDR3 runs to 11 residues. Germline lookup yields CDR1 LNHDA and CDR2 SQIVND (reference sequence). The CDR3 spells CASSNLYEQYF. CDR3 DNA: TGTGCCAGTAGTAATCTCTACGAGCAGTACTTC.

The gene calls are TRBV28 and TRBJ1-1, with 10 bases fitting TRBD1. Germline-derived CDR1 and CDR2 are MDHEN and SYDVKM. V was pared by 0 bases and J by 5 bases, with 0 bases of the junction left unmatched. This CDR3 region has 14 residues. As DNA, the CDR3 is TGTGCCAGCAGTTTATGGGGACAGGGGACTGAAGCTTTCTTT. Translation gives CASSLWGQGTEAFF.

The V call is TRBV25-1, the J call TRBJ2-7; D gene uncertain. The CDR3 runs 14 residues. Germline values: CDR1 MGHDK, CDR2 SYGVNS. Deletions cut 2 bases from V and 0 bases from J, with 8 bases between. CDR3 protein: CASSEKYSSYEQYF. CDR3 sequence (DNA): TGTGCCAGCAGTGAAAAGTACAGCTCCTACGAGCAGTACTTC.

CDR3 sequence reads: CASSSSLGNEQFF. DNA for the CDR3: TGCGCCAGCAGCTCCTCACTTGGGAATGAGCAGTTCTTC. This sequence joins TRBV5-1 and TRBJ2-1; D remains ambiguous. Germline V lookup: CDR1 SGHRS, CDR2 YFSETQ. V shed 3 bases and J shed 7 bases, with 11 bases lying between them. The CDR3 is 13 amino acids.

In its sample, this clone was seen once. This chain links TRBV7-8 with TRBJ2-3; 7 bases agree with TRBD1. With 8 bases clipped from V and 1 base from J, the junction kept 3 bases outside the gene matches. Per the germline V gene, CDR1 is SGHVS and CDR2 is FQNEAQ. CDR3 length equals 13 residues. The CDR3 spells CASRDRGTDTQYF. The CDR3 DNA reads as TGTGCCAGCCGAGACAGGGGCACAGATACGCAGTATTTT.

The chain joins TRBV5-4 to TRBJ1-1; possible D gene TRBD1, 6 bases. CDR3 size: 15 residues. CDR1 SGHNT and CDR2 YYREEE come from the germline V gene (reference sequence). With 3 bases removed from V and 1 base from J, the gap between germline ends came to 13 bases. CDR3 region: CASSSARTANTEAFF. For the CDR3, the DNA is TGTGCCAGCAGCTCCGCGAGGACAGCGAACACTGAAGCTTTCTTT.

J is TRBJ1-6 and V is TRBV28; D gene unclear. This CDR3 is built from 13 residues. V shed 2 bases and J shed 7 bases, with 6 bases lying between them. CDR1 and CDR2 from the germline V gene are MDHEN and SYDVKM. CDR3 region: CASSLQLNSPLHF. The CDR3 nucleotides are TGTGCCAGCAGTTTACAACTCAATTCACCCCTCCACTTT.

This clone turned up a few times. The chain combines TRBV4-2 with TRBJ1-3; D is ambiguous. Trimming took 0 bases from V and 7 from J, leaving 10 bases between them. CDR1 LGHNA and CDR2 YNFKEQ come from the germline V gene. The CDR3 length is 14 residues. This CDR3 reads CASSQDLGGNTIYF. The CDR3 region has the DNA TGTGCCAGCAGCCAAGATTTGGGAGGGAACACCATATATTTT.

CDR3 DNA: TGCGCCAGCAGCTTTTATGGGAATGAGCAGTTCTTC. Translated, it gives CASSFYGNEQFF. V usage is TRBV5-1 and J usage is TRBJ2-1; D is unresolved. V was clipped by 2 bases and J by 7 bases, with 7 bases between them. Germline V gene data show CDR1 as SGHRS and CDR2 as YFSETQ. CDR3 length: 12 amino acids.

This clone was seen once. The chain carries TRBV2 and TRBJ2-3, with 10 bases matching TRBD1. Trimming took 11 bases from V and 7 from J; bases not matched to a gene: 9. This CDR3 spans 13 amino acids. Germline V gene lookup returns CDR1 SNHLY and CDR2 FYNNEI. CDR3 DNA: TGTGCCTCCTACGGGACAGGGGTGAATACGCAGTATTTT. It specifies CASYGTGVNTQYF. The entire variable domain, with the rest obtained from reference TRBV2 and TRBJ2-3, is as follows: EPEVTQTPSHQVTQMGQEVILRCVPISNHLYFYWYRQILGQKVEFLVSFYNNEISEKSEIFDDQFSVERPDGSNFTLKIRSTKLEDSAMYFCASYGTGVNTQYFGPGTRLTVL.